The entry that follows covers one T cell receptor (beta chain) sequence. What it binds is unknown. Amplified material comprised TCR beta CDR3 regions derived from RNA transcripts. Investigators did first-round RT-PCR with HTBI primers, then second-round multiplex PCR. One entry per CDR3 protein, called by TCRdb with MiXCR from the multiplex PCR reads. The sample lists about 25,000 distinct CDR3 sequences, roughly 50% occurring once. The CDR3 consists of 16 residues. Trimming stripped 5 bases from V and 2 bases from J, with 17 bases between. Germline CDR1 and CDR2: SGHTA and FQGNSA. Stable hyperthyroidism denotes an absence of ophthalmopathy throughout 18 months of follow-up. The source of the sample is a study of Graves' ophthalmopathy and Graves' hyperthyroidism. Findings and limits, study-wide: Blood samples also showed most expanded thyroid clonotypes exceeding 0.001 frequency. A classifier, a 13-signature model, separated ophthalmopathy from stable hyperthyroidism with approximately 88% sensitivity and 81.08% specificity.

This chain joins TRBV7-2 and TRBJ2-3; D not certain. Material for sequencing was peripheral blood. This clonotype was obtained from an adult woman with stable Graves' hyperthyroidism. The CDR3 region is CASSAALTGLTDTQYF. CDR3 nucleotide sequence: TGTGCCAGCAGCGCCGCCTTGACTGGGCTCACAGATACGCAGTATTTT. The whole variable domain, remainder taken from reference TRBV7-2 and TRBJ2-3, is GAGVSQSPSNKVTEKGKDVELRCDPISGHTALYWYRQSLGQGLEFLIYFQGNSAPDKSGLPSDRFSAERTGGSVSTLTIQRTQQEDSAVYLCASSAALTGLTDTQYFGPGTRLTVL.